The entry below describes one TCR beta chain. Its target is not known. These data are taken from a study of T cell clonotyping in hematopoietic cell transplantation. Across the study: Recipient samples before transplant were obtained post-cytoreduction.

Repertoires were generated with immunoSEQ multiplex PCR, while TCRdb's copy carries only in-frame clones and drops some. This sample yields around 21,000 clones, of which 60% to 85% are seen a single time; over 15% belongs to the top ten. Findings and caveats of the study: Graft donor and pretransplant recipient Inverse Simpson Index values predicted broader posttransplant TCR diversity. Without cell sorting, CD4 versus CD8 contributions remain unresolved.

Per germline, CDR1 SGHTA and CDR2 FQGTGA. Trimming took 2 bases from V and 5 from J, leaving 12 bases between them. The CDR3 has 15 amino acids. Documented time point: recipient sample about 28 days before transplant, after cytoreduction. Blood collection times were about day -28 and days 30, 100, 180 posttransplant. The sequences come from peripheral blood mononuclear cells, collected before stem cell transplant. This sequence originates from a man aged 55 to 70 with acute myeloid leukemia. Some clones in this sample may be carry-over from other donors' samples. The chain uses TRBV7-3 and TRBJ2-2; the D gene could be TRBD1 or TRBD2 (6 bases each). CDR3 in amino acids: CASSLGGGVTGELFF. The CDR3 DNA is TGTGCCAGCAGCTTAGGAGGGGGTGTAACCGGGGAGCTGTTTTTT.